This T cell receptor (beta chain) was profiled in a study of T-cell memory formation after mild COVID-19. In TCRdb, the 5' RACE reads were re-called with MiXCR into one record per CDR3 protein. The table shows around 390,000 distinct CDR3 sequences, with roughly 15% occurring only once. This CDR3 contains 18 residues. CDR1 and CDR2 (germline): DFQATT, SNEGSKA (reference sequence). Trimming removed 0 bases from V and 5 bases from J; junction bases left unmatched: 13. The chain is built from TRBV20-1 and TRBJ1-2; 12 positions match TRBD1. The sequence was collected from a man younger than 35 who had mild COVID-19 (a few samples of this study predate the infection). Cell type and time point are not known. The sequencing sample was made of PBMCs or a T cell subset sorted from them (not recorded which). The CDR3 sequence: CSARDLTGQGAEGYGYTF. The CDR3, as DNA: TGCAGTGCTAGAGATCTCACGGGACAGGGGGCTGAGGGATATGGCTACACCTTC.